This T cell receptor beta chain stems from a study of CD8 T cells in ankylosing spondylitis. Study-wide results and limits: Clones linked to the disease showed a CD8+ phenotype. They occurred at relatively low frequencies in peripheral blood. Ankylosing spondylitis blood appeared to be characterized by a TCR beta motif of eight highly homologous variants.

This clonotype was observed a few times. The antigen is undetermined. TCRdb re-called the 5' RACE reads through MiXCR, storing one row per CDR3 protein. The data hold about 400,000 distinct CDR3 sequences, with approximately 20% observed a single time. V lost 5 bases, J lost 8 bases, and 10 bases lay in between. This CDR3 is built from 12 residues. CDR1 is SGHTA, CDR2 FQGTGA, per germline. This TCR was recovered from a male donor with ankylosing spondylitis. Specimen: blood, either unsorted or a sorted T cell fraction (not recorded which). The V call is TRBV7-3, the J call TRBJ2-1; TRBD1 is a possible D gene (6 bases). CDR3 amino acids: CASSVTGYEQFF. The CDR3 DNA reads TGTGCCAGCAGCGTCACAGGGTATGAGCAGTTCTTC.